These 6 T cell receptor beta chains were sequenced from one sample in a study of graft-versus-host responses after intestinal transplantation. This table comes from immunoSEQ multiplex PCR, and its TCRdb copy is limited to in-frame clones, with some not included. Of about 47,000 clones in the sample, roughly 91% were seen once. This sample comprised PBMCs, obtained about 800 days after a first intestinal transplant, on the day of a second. Every receptor here comes from a human patient who received an intestinal transplant, so some T cells may come from the graft donor.

The CDR3 sequence is CASSLISMNTEAFF. The CDR3, as DNA: TGTGCCAGCAGCCTAATTTCGATGAACACTGAAGCTTTCTTT. The rearrangement joins TRBV9 to TRBJ1-1; no definite D call. This CDR3 comprises 14 residues. CDR1 and CDR2 from the germline V gene are SGDLS and YYNGEE. Trimming pared 4 bases from V and 0 bases from J, leaving 10 bases between.

The V and J genes are TRBV12-5 and TRBJ2-7; D is unclear. Per germline, CDR1 LGHNT and CDR2 FRNRAP. The CDR3 totals 13 residues. Between the trimmed V and J ends, which lost 1 base and 7 bases, there was a span of 11 bases. CDR3 DNA: TGTGCTAGTGGTTTGGAAATCTTTTTAGAGCAGTACTTC. Its translation is CASGLEIFLEQYF. Complete variable domain (other parts from reference TRBV12-5 and TRBJ2-7): DARVTQTPRHKVTEMGQEVTMRCQPILGHNTVFWYRQTMMQGLELLAYFRNRAPLDDSGMPKDRFSAEMPDATLATLKIQPSEPRDSAVYFCASGLEIFLEQYFGPGTRLTVT.

The chain is built from TRBV7-9 and TRBJ2-5; D is perhaps TRBD2 (5 bases). The germline V and J ends were trimmed by 5 bases and 1 base, with 14 bases remaining between them. This CDR3 spans 15 amino acids. Germline loops: CDR1 SEHNR, CDR2 FQNEAQ (reference sequence). The CDR3 bases are TGTGCCAGCAGCAACCACGAGGACTTCCAAGAGACCCAGTACTTC. It encodes CASSNHEDFQETQYF.

This clone was seen just once. This chain uses TRBV9 with TRBJ2-1; tentatively, D is TRBD1 or TRBD2 (5 bases each). Trimming removed 3 bases from V and 9 bases from J, with 13 bases in between. The germline CDR1 and CDR2 sequences are SGDLS and YYNGEE. The CDR3 is 13 residues long. DNA for the CDR3: TGTGCCAGCAGCGGGGGGACCTACGGTGAGCAGTTCTTC. It encodes CASSGGTYGEQFF. The variable domain in full, completed from reference TRBV9 and TRBJ2-1, reads DSGVTQTPKHLITATGQRVTLRCSPRSGDLSVYWYQQSLDQGLQFLIQYYNGEERAKGNILERFSAQQFPDLHSELNLSSLELGDSALYFCASSGGTYGEQFFGPGTRLTVL.

The CDR3 protein is CASSLGGLLMNTEAFF. The CDR3 DNA follows: TGTGCCAGCAGCTTAGGGGGACTTCTCATGAACACTGAAGCTTTCTTT. This chain uses TRBV7-3 with TRBJ1-1; maybe TRBD1 (5 bases). Trimming removed 2 bases at V and 0 bases at J, with 13 bases between. Per germline, CDR1 SGHTA and CDR2 FQGTGA. This CDR3 comprises 16 residues.

The chain joins TRBV19 to TRBJ1-3; TRBD1 matches 8 bases. The junction had 9 bases not matched to a gene; V was cut back by 5 bases and J by 0 bases. This CDR3 is 17 amino acids long. CDR1 and CDR2 (germline): LNHDA, SQIVND (reference sequence). The CDR3 DNA reads as TGTGCCAGTAGTTGGGACAGGCAAAGATCCTCTGGAAACACCATATATTTT. It encodes CASSWDRQRSSGNTIYF.